What follows describes a single TCR beta chain. What it binds is not known. The data were obtained in a study of cytomegalovirus exposure and HLA in healthy donors. General study findings and limits: Later analysis indicated greater clonal expansion among HLA-associated TCR beta chains than among equally common other chains.

With 60 Vbeta and 13 Jbeta primers, the PCR was carried out. Profiled with immunoSEQ multiplex PCR; TCRdb holds only in-frame clones, not every one. The table has 100,000 to 150,000 clones, 75% to 90% seen once; the top ten hold under 2.5%. Sequencing was performed on PBMCs. The source is a man aged 30 to 39 in good health and CMV-seronegative.

CDR3 DNA sequence: TGTGCCAGTACCGGGTGGAATTCACCCCTCCACTTT. It encodes CASTGWNSPLHF. This chain uses TRBV19 with TRBJ1-6; D gene unclear. The CDR3 consists of 12 residues. Per the germline V gene, CDR1 is LNHDA and CDR2 is SQIVND (reference sequence). Trimming took off 7 bases at V and 7 bases at J, with 8 bases between the two ends.